The 16 T cell receptor beta chains presented below share a single source sample, sequenced in a study of neurological immune-mediated disorders. Time point in this sample: longitudinal time-point 1 (baseline). TCRdb passed the 5' RACE reads through MiXCR, listing each CDR3 protein once. The profile shows 71,000 or so distinct CDR3 sequences, about 13% of them singletons. Sequenced input: PBMCs. The receptors derive from a female donor with HTLV-1-associated myelopathy (HAM/TSP).

With respect to this clonotype: The CDR3 does not close with the conserved phenylalanine or tryptophan, likely indicating a read error. It is unclear where the CDR3 begins or ends on the DNA, so no DNA is shown, and the CDR3 is as TCRdb lists it. The chain uses TRBV25-1 and TRBJ2-7; the D call in the table, TRBD1, was not verified against the DNA. The germline V gene has CDR1 MGHDK and CDR2 SYGVNS. A total of 14 residues make up the CDR3, ends included. CDR3 in amino acids: CASSPVRDLYEQNL.

In the case of this clonotype: The missing conserved phenylalanine or tryptophan at the end of this CDR3 makes a read error likely. The chain links TRBV7-2 to TRBJ2-7, with D maybe TRBD1 (5 bases). V shed 3 bases and J shed 3 bases, with 12 bases lying between them. The CDR3 totals 14 residues. Germline values: CDR1 SGHTA, CDR2 FQGNSA. The chain's CDR3 is CASSLGQGNYEQYS. As DNA, the CDR3 is TGTGCCAGCAGCTTGGGTCAGGGAAACTACGAGCAGTACTCC.

Notes on this clonotype: The junction shows a germline mismatch at one end, possibly a read error. The V call is TRBV5-1, the J call TRBJ2-2, with a tentative D call TRBD2 (6 bases). The CDR3 has 16 residues. The V gene's germline CDR1 is SGHRS and CDR2 YFSETQ. The CDR3 spells CASSLSTSSNTGDLFF. The CDR3 DNA sequence: TGCGCCAGCAGCTTGAGCACTAGCTCTAACACCGGGGATCTGTTTTTT.

This clonotype was picked up many times. The CDR3 DNA reads TGTGCCAGCAGCCAAGGCGGGCTCGCGCTAGCCAAAAACATTCAGTACTTC. It codes for CASSQGGLALAKNIQYF. V gene TRBV14 combines with J gene TRBJ2-4; D perhaps matches TRBD2 (5 bases). The CDR3 contains 17 residues. Germline values: CDR1 SGHDN, CDR2 FVKESK. Trimming cost V 1 base and J 0 bases, with 13 bases left between them.

This clonotype was seen ten or more times. The rearrangement links TRBV28 to TRBJ1-1, with D possibly being TRBD1 (5 bases). The germline gives CDR1 MDHEN, CDR2 SYDVKM. V was clipped by 4 bases and J by 6 bases, with 12 bases between them. This CDR3 has 13 residues. CDR3 protein: CASSWGWVAEAFF. CDR3 bases: TGTGCCAGCAGTTGGGGCTGGGTGGCTGAAGCTTTCTTT.

This clonotype was observed many times. The V and J genes are TRBV6-5 and TRBJ2-3; D is unclear. The germline V gene has CDR1 MNHEY and CDR2 SVGAGI. Trimming cost V 5 bases and J 6 bases, with 15 bases left between them. The CDR3 covers 14 residues. Written as DNA, the CDR3 is TGTGCCAGCAGTCGCACCGGAGTTCAGGATACGCAGTATTTT. It specifies CASSRTGVQDTQYF.

The gene calls are TRBV7-9 and TRBJ2-5; tentative D call: TRBD1 (7 bases). The CDR3 loop spans 14 amino acids. Trimming took off 1 base at V and 6 bases at J, with 12 bases between the two ends. Germline V gene lookup returns CDR1 SEHNR and CDR2 FQNEAQ (reference sequence). CDR3 sequence: CASSLVGGGKTQYF. The DNA of the CDR3 is TGTGCCAGCAGCTTAGTAGGGGGCGGGAAGACCCAGTACTTC.

In regard to this clonotype: A much larger clone differs from this one at a single base, so this may be a read error. The J gene is TRBJ1-4, the V gene TRBV20-1; possibly TRBD1 for D (5 bases). CDR3 length equals 15 residues. Germline CDR1 and CDR2: DFQATT and SNEGSKA (reference sequence). Deletions cut 8 bases from V and 4 bases from J, with 20 bases between. The CDR3 is CSTPFLGLSNEKLFF. CDR3 DNA sequence: TGCAGTACTCCTTTCCTGGGGCTGAGTAATGAAAAACTGTTTTTT.

The chain uses TRBV7-2 and TRBJ2-2, with unresolved D. V was cut by 0 bases and J by 4 bases, with 6 bases left in between. This CDR3 contains 14 residues. Germline CDR1 SGHTA, CDR2 FQGNSA. CDR3 protein: CASSLAAGTGELFF. Here the CDR3 DNA reads TGTGCCAGCAGCTTAGCGGCAGGCACCGGGGAGCTGTTTTTT.

V is TRBV15 and J is TRBJ2-7; D uncertain. V gave up 0 bases and J gave up 3 bases, with 6 bases separating them. Germline V lookup: CDR1 LNHNV, CDR2 YYDKDF (reference sequence). CDR3 length: 13 amino acids. CDR3 protein: CATSRDVSYEQYF. The CDR3 DNA follows: TGTGCCACCAGCAGAGATGTAAGCTACGAGCAGTACTTC.

The chain recombines TRBV14 with TRBJ1-4, with D maybe TRBD1 (5 bases). In germline, CDR1 is SGHDN, CDR2 FVKESK. V was shortened by 4 bases and J by 8 bases, with 17 bases between the two germline ends. The CDR3 is made up of 15 amino acids. The chain's CDR3 is CASSRPGTVGEKLFF. The CDR3, as DNA: TGTGCCAGCAGCCGACCCGGGACGGTAGGAGAAAAACTGTTTTTT. The full variable domain, its missing parts supplied by reference TRBV14 and TRBJ1-4, is EAGVTQFPSHSVIEKGQTVTLRCDPISGHDNLYWYRRVMGKEIKFLLHFVKESKQDESGMPNNRFLAERTGGTYSTLKVQPAELEDSGVYFCASSRPGTVGEKLFFGSGTQLSVL.

This clonotype showed up many times. V is TRBV20-1 and J is TRBJ2-5, with no clear D. CDR3 size: 10 residues. The germline CDR1 and CDR2 sequences are DFQATT and SNEGSKA (reference sequence). V lost 3 bases to trimming and J lost 5 bases, with 4 bases between them. Here the CDR3 DNA reads TGCAGTGCTAGCGGGGAGACCCAGTACTTC. It specifies CSASGETQYF.

Details on this clonotype: A single base separates this from a much larger clone, so it may be a read error. The rearrangement uses TRBV6-5 and TRBJ2-3; a weak D match, TRBD2 (5 bases). CDR3 length equals 15 residues. Germline V gives CDR1 MNHEY, CDR2 SVGAGI. The CDR3 DNA reads as TGTGCCAGCAGTTATTCGGGGTCTAGCACAGTTACGCAGTATTTT. Its translation: CASSYSGSSTVTQYF.

This clonotype was seen repeatedly, ten times or more. The gene calls are TRBV20-1 and TRBJ2-3; perhaps TRBD1 as D (5 bases). From germline, CDR1 is DFQATT and CDR2 SNEGSKA (reference sequence). V was shortened by 5 bases and J by 11 bases, with 14 bases between the two germline ends. The CDR3 contains 11 residues. In DNA form, the CDR3 reads TGCAGTGCTCTGGGGCCCTTCGGGCAGTATTTT. It specifies CSALGPFGQYF.

The rearrangement uses TRBV28 and TRBJ1-1; perhaps TRBD1 as D (5 bases). Trimming cost V 7 bases and J 1 base, with 13 bases left between them. Germline CDR1 is MDHEN and CDR2 is SYDVKM. This CDR3 is 14 amino acids long. The DNA for the CDR3 is TGTGCCAGCACTCCAGGGATGGGGAACACTGAAGCTTTCTTT. Protein sequence: CASTPGMGNTEAFF.

The chain combines TRBV18 with TRBJ2-5; weak D call: TRBD1 (6 bases). This CDR3 has 13 residues. Germline CDR1 is KGHSH and CDR2 is LQKENI. Deletions cut 8 bases from V and 5 bases from J, with 15 bases between. The CDR3 is CASTPQGKETQYF. The CDR3 DNA follows: TGTGCCAGCACCCCCCAGGGGAAGGAGACCCAGTACTTC.